One sample yielded the 5 T cell receptor beta chains listed below, sequenced in a study of OX40 agonist ivuxolimab in advanced cancers. Repertoires were generated with immunoSEQ multiplex PCR, while TCRdb's copy carries only in-frame clones and drops some. The table has 40,000 to 45,000 clones, 75% to 90% seen once. Sequenced material: CD4+ or CD8+ T cells sorted from blood, taken in a trial of the OX40 agonist ivuxolimab. Receptor source: an adult with an advanced solid tumor such as melanoma, head and neck, liver or kidney cancer.

The J gene is TRBJ2-5, the V gene TRBV18; weak D call: TRBD2 (5 bases). Trimming pared 3 bases from V and 7 bases from J, leaving 15 bases between. Germline V gives CDR1 KGHSH, CDR2 LQKENI. The CDR3 contains 14 residues. The chain's CDR3 is CASSPLFSEGTQYF. CDR3 nucleotides: TGTGCCAGCTCACCGCTGTTCTCAGAGGGGACCCAGTACTTC.

The genes are TRBV10-3 and TRBJ1-2; no clear D. The CDR3 has 13 residues. Deletions cut 2 bases from V and 3 bases from J, with 7 bases between. CDR1 is ENHRY, CDR2 SYGVKD, per germline. In DNA form, the CDR3 reads TGTGCCATCAGTGAGGGGAAGGACTATGGCTACACCTTC. This encodes CAISEGKDYGYTF.

The rearrangement joins TRBV6-4 to TRBJ1-2, with TRBD1 identical over 11 bases. The CDR3 is 18 amino acids. V lost 3 bases and J lost 7; bases outside the gene matches: 16. The V gene's germline CDR1 is MRHNA and CDR2 SNTAGT. The CDR3 DNA sequence: TGTGCCAGCAGTGATCAACCGGGACAGGGGGTGCTGGCGGGTGGCTACACCTTC. It translates to CASSDQPGQGVLAGGYTF.

This chain uses TRBV12-5 with TRBJ2-5, with D possibly being TRBD1 (6 bases). The V end was cut by 1 base, the J end by 7 bases, with 16 bases between. Germline CDR1 and CDR2: LGHNT and FRNRAP. The length of the CDR3 is 15 residues. CDR3 loop: CASGLGSGTRGTQYF. Written as DNA, the CDR3 is TGTGCTAGTGGTTTGGGGTCCGGGACCAGGGGGACCCAGTACTTC.

The J gene is TRBJ1-2, the V gene TRBV19, with D maybe TRBD1 (6 bases). The germline gives CDR1 LNHDA, CDR2 SQIVND (reference sequence). The CDR3 loop spans 14 amino acids. Trimming pared 11 bases from V and 3 bases from J, leaving 19 bases between. The CDR3 DNA reads as TGTGCCCGCCCGGGGGCCCGCCACGACTATGGCTACACCTTC. Translated, it gives CARPGARHDYGYTF.